What follows are 10 T cell receptor beta chains derived from one specimen sequenced in a study of blood T cells in healthy people across ages. Together with a sample-barcoded 5' primer, a J-beta primer mix was included in a second PCR lasting about 7 to 12 cycles. TCRdb ran MiXCR on the 5' RACE reads and lists one entry per CDR3 protein. Of some 900,000 distinct CDR3 sequences listed, under 50% are singletons. Sample: blood. The origin of the receptors is a man between 25 and 39 years old in good health.

A few counts support this clonotype. The CDR3 DNA is TGCGCCAGCAGCCAAGATTCGCAGGGTACCTACGAGCAGTACTTC. Translation: CASSQDSQGTYEQYF. The J gene is TRBJ2-7, the V gene TRBV4-1, with a weak D call TRBD1 (5 bases). V was clipped by 0 bases and J by 2 bases, with 11 bases between them. The CDR3 sequence is 15 residues long. Germline CDR1 MGHRA, CDR2 YSYEKL.

In its sample, this clonotype was seen a few times. J is TRBJ2-3 and V is TRBV27; D not certain. Germline values: CDR1 MNHEY, CDR2 SMNVEV (reference sequence). The CDR3 contains 13 residues. The ends were cut back, 7 bases at V and 6 bases at J, with 14 bases in the middle. The CDR3 nucleotides are TGTGCCAGCACCCGACCTAACTGGGATACGCAGTATTTT. Its protein is CASTRPNWDTQYF.

This chain joins TRBV18 and TRBJ2-7; D might be TRBD2 (6 bases). CDR1 is KGHSH, CDR2 LQKENI, per germline. The CDR3 covers 14 residues. Trimming took 2 bases from V and 3 from J, leaving 11 bases between them. The CDR3 coding sequence is TGTGCCAGCTCACCAGCGGGGTATATCTACGAGCAGTACTTC. Protein: CASSPAGYIYEQYF.

The V call is TRBV12-3 or TRBV12-4, the J call TRBJ2-1; 12 nucleotides agree with TRBD2. The CDR3 covers 15 residues. V lost 4 bases to trimming and J lost 6 bases; unmatched junction nucleotides: 4. The CDR3 is CASSSGLAGPNEQFF. DNA for the CDR3: TGTGCCAGCAGTTCCGGACTAGCGGGGCCCAATGAGCAGTTCTTC.

This clonotype has a single count. The V call is TRBV7-2, the J call TRBJ1-6; D might be TRBD1 (6 bases). CDR3 size: 17 residues. From germline, CDR1 is SGHTA and CDR2 FQGNSA. Trimming removed 5 bases at V and 8 bases at J, with 22 bases between. Written as DNA, the CDR3 is TGTGCCAGCAGCCCGACCAAGGGGGGGGCCAAGCATTCACCCCTCCACTTT. Its translation: CASSPTKGGAKHSPLHF.

For the CDR3, the DNA is TGCAGTGCTAGCCCAGGTCCACTCCAGACCTACGAGCAGTACTTC. Its protein product is CSASPGPLQTYEQYF. The chain couples TRBV20-1 to TRBJ2-7; no firm D call. Per the germline V gene, CDR1 is DFQATT and CDR2 is SNEGSKA (reference sequence). V was cut by 3 bases and J by 2 bases, with 17 bases left in between. This CDR3 contains 15 residues.

To note about this clonotype: A much larger clone is a single base away; this may be a read error. V usage is TRBV28 and J usage is TRBJ2-1; a weak D match, TRBD1 (5 bases). The CDR3 is 14 amino acids. The V gene lost 5 bases and the J gene lost 10 bases, with 18 bases spanning the gap. Germline CDR1 and CDR2: MDHEN and SYDVKM. CDR3 sequence (DNA): TGTGCCAGCAGTCCATCCTCCAGGGATTGGGAGCAGTTCTTC. This codes for CASSPSSRDWEQFF.

This clonotype was observed a handful of times. This chain connects TRBV6-6 to TRBJ2-1, with a weak D call TRBD1 (7 bases). The germline V and J ends were trimmed by 4 bases and 4 bases, with 14 bases remaining between them. CDR3 length: 15 amino acids. Germline V gene sequence: CDR1 MNHNY, CDR2 SVGAGI (reference sequence). CDR3 nucleotides: TGTGCCAGCAGTTGGGCGGGACAGATATACAATGAGCAGTTCTTC. Protein sequence: CASSWAGQIYNEQFF.

The rearrangement links TRBV4-1 to TRBJ2-7; no firm D call. Trimming left V 1 base short and J 2 bases short, with 6 bases between. Germline V CDR1 and CDR2: MGHRA, YSYEKL. The CDR3 consists of 13 residues. The CDR3 loop is CASSQGMAYEQYF. The CDR3 DNA is TGCGCCAGCAGCCAAGGGATGGCCTACGAGCAGTACTTC.

The V gene is TRBV20-1, the J gene TRBJ1-5, with D possibly being TRBD1 (5 bases). V shed 7 bases and J shed 5 bases, with 15 bases lying between them. Germline assignment: CDR1 DFQATT and CDR2 SNEGSKA (reference sequence). CDR3 length: 13 amino acids. CDR3 in amino acids: CSGTPQGDQPQHF. As DNA, the CDR3 is TGCAGTGGAACACCACAAGGGGATCAGCCCCAGCATTTT.